The 5 T cell receptor beta chains below come from one sample, sequenced in a study of patients and donors after allogeneic stem cell transplantation. One entry per CDR3 protein, called by TCRdb with MiXCR from the RT-PCR reads. This sample has around 200,000 distinct CDR3 sequences, with roughly 38% found just once. Input material: blood, either unsorted or a sorted T cell fraction (not recorded which). The receptors here all came from a human donor who was either an allogeneic HSCT recipient or a stem cell or donor lymphocyte infusion donor (not recorded which). It is not recorded whose cells these are; they may come from a transplant donor.

The chain has TRBV4-3 and TRBJ1-2; D not certain. Germline V gene sequence: CDR1 LGHNA, CDR2 YSLEER. With 0 bases removed from V and 0 bases from J, the gap between germline ends came to 14 bases. This CDR3 contains 17 residues. Here the CDR3 reads CASSQDRAADTNYGYTF. CDR3 sequence (DNA): TGCGCCAGCAGCCAAGATCGAGCAGCCGATACTAACTATGGCTACACCTTC.

This chain joins TRBV10-3 and TRBJ2-3, with 11 bases matching TRBD2. Germline V CDR1 and CDR2: ENHRY, SYGVKD. V lost 11 bases, J lost 0 bases, and 16 bases stayed unmatched. CDR3 length equals 18 residues. CDR3 sequence reads: CASSIGTSGSASTDTQYF. The CDR3 bases are TGTGCCTCTTCGATCGGGACTAGCGGTTCCGCTAGCACAGATACGCAGTATTTT.

The V gene is TRBV6-6, the J gene TRBJ1-2; 9 bases fit TRBD1. CDR1 is MNHNY and CDR2 is SVGAGI in the germline V gene (reference sequence). The CDR3 is 15 residues long. Unmatched junction bases numbered 5, after V lost 3 bases and J lost 3 bases. CDR3 in DNA: TGTGCCAGCAGTTATGGGACAGGGCTGGACTATGGCTACACCTTC. This translates into CASSYGTGLDYGYTF.

The chain recombines TRBV20-1 with TRBJ1-1; possible D gene TRBD1, 5 bases. This CDR3 contains 14 residues. V gave up 2 bases and J gave up 1 base, with 11 bases separating them. The germline V gene encodes CDR1 DFQATT and CDR2 SNEGSKA (reference sequence). CDR3 coding DNA: TGCAGTGCTAGATCAGGGCACCGGAACACTGAAGCTTTCTTT. This codes for CSARSGHRNTEAFF.

The chain joins TRBV28 to TRBJ2-1, with 11 bases matching TRBD1. CDR1 MDHEN and CDR2 SYDVKM come from the germline V gene. J lost 7 bases, V lost 3 bases, and 11 bases had no gene match. The CDR3 runs to 17 residues. CDR3 amino acids: CASSFSSGQGARNEQFF. CDR3 sequence (DNA): TGTGCCAGCAGTTTCTCCTCCGGACAGGGGGCAAGGAATGAGCAGTTCTTC.